The source of this T cell receptor (beta chain) is a study of T cells in Graves' hyperthyroidism and ophthalmopathy. It was RNA transcripts that yielded the amplified TCR beta CDR3 regions. A first-round RT-PCR of the TCR CDR3 used the HTBI primer set. TCRdb called the multiplex PCR reads again in MiXCR, with one record for every CDR3 protein. The sample has 350,000 to 400,000 distinct CDR3 sequences; roughly 20% are singletons. The V gene's germline CDR1 is SQVTM and CDR2 ANQGSEA. The V gene end was trimmed by 6 bases and the J gene end by 1 base; junction bases not matched to a gene: 3. The CDR3 totals 14 residues. The study included ophthalmopathy patients with Clinical Activity Score at least 3, NOSPECS grade at least 4 and duration under 3 months.

The clonotype was recovered from a man aged 18 to 29 with Graves' ophthalmopathy. The chain combines TRBV29-1 with TRBJ2-7, with TRBD2 matching over 13 bases. The specimen was blood. CDR3 residues: CSVVLAGGSYEQYF. The CDR3 bases are TGCAGCGTCGTACTAGCGGGGGGGTCCTACGAGCAGTACTTC.